The clone carrying this T cell receptor (beta chain) was counted many times. The CDR3 sequence is 12 residues long. The J segment lost 6 bases and the V segment lost 6 bases, leaving 2 bases of the junction unmatched. CDR1 is ENHRY and CDR2 is SYGVKD in the germline V gene. This sample was taken from a study of neurological immune-mediated disorders. MiXCR was run by TCRdb on the 5' RACE reads, yielding one entry per CDR3 protein. The sample has 27,000 or so distinct CDR3 sequences; around 20% are singletons. The genes are TRBV10-3 and TRBJ2-1; 7 bases match TRBD2. What was sequenced was PBMCs. The source of this sequence is a woman aged 55 to 70 in good health. Here the CDR3 reads CAIRASGNEQFF. CDR3 coding DNA: TGTGCCATCAGGGCTAGCGGCAATGAGCAGTTCTTC.